This T cell receptor (beta chain) was identified during a study of blood T cell repertoires in COVID-19. Study-level information: Samples representing acute and convalescent COVID-19 were sourced from the United States, Italy and Spain. The analysed material was cDNA or gDNA that came from T cells, B-cell-depleted T cells, or PBMCs.

TCRdb keeps only in-frame clones here, not all; method: immunoSEQ multiplex PCR. The profile shows about 670,000 clones, about 90% of them singletons. The ends lost 2 bases at V and 7 bases at J; junction bases unmatched: 6. CDR3 length equals 15 residues. Germline lookup yields CDR1 SGHRS and CDR2 YFSETQ. Material: peripheral blood. The sequence was collected from a young woman with acute or convalescent COVID-19. This chain links TRBV5-1 with TRBJ2-2; 9 bases are a match to TRBD2. CDR3 nucleotide sequence: TGCGCCAGCAGCTTAGCGGGGGGAATCCGCGGGGAGCTGTTTTTT. Translating it yields CASSLAGGIRGELFF.